Detailed here is one T cell receptor (beta chain). Antigen: not known. The data were obtained in a study of response to subunit inactivated influenza vaccine. Regarding the study as a whole: After each seasonal influenza vaccination, few new T cells are recruited, the authors suggested.

Trimming removed 4 bases from V and 8 bases from J, with 17 bases in between. The length of the CDR3 is 13 residues. In germline, CDR1 is SQVTM, CDR2 ANQGSEA. TCRdb ran MiXCR on the RT-PCR reads and lists one entry per CDR3 protein. This sample has 500,000 to 600,000 distinct CDR3 sequences, with roughly 12% found just once. The receptor was isolated from a man in his fifties who received an inactivated influenza vaccine. The rearrangement links TRBV29-1 to TRBJ2-5; D remains ambiguous. Here the sequenced sample was PBMCs from blood, taken on the day of vaccination. CDR3 residues: CSVVGGPVSTQYF. CDR3 nucleotides: TGCAGCGTTGTTGGCGGCCCGGTCAGTACCCAGTACTTC.